Included here is one TCR beta chain sequence, with context. This sample is drawn from a study of blood T cell repertoires in COVID-19. Each participant's cohort was designated according to participant-reported clinical history. Sequencing used immunoSEQ multiplex PCR; TCRdb keeps in-frame clones, though not all of them. Of about 250,000 clones in the sample, around 84% were seen once. Material: PBMCs or T cells enriched from blood (not recorded which). The clonotype originates from a woman aged 45-65 years who had recovered from COVID-19.

In DNA form, the CDR3 reads TGTGCCAGCAGTCCGGACAGAGATCAGCCCCAGCATTTT. Translated, it gives CASSPDRDQPQHF. The chain uses TRBV28 and TRBJ1-5, with D perhaps TRBD1 (6 bases). CDR3 length: 13 amino acids. Germline CDR1 MDHEN, CDR2 SYDVKM. V was trimmed by 5 bases and J by 5 bases, leaving 10 bases between them.